This TCR beta chain was captured by sequencing in a study of blood T cells in healthy people across ages. Primed by a sample-barcoded 5' primer and a J-beta primer mix, a second PCR proceeded for 7 to 11 cycles. Each CDR3 protein gets one entry after TCRdb re-called the 5' RACE reads with MiXCR. The sample gives fewer than 800,000 distinct CDR3 sequences, more than 40% of which show up once; approximately 32% is in the top ten. The CDR3 spans 14 residues. This chain uses TRBV21-1 with TRBJ1-3. TRBV21-1 is flagged as a pseudogene. Sequencing was done on a sample of blood. This TCR was sampled from a woman in her sixties in good health. CDR3 sequence reads: CASGRGGSGNTIYF. CDR3 nucleotide sequence: TGTGCCAGCGGCAGGGGTGGCTCTGGAAACACCATATATTTT.